The 19 T cell receptor beta chains listed next were all sequenced from one sample in a study of human T cells and chemical hapten exposure (dated by TCRdb to the early 2020s). Libraries were constructed by RACE. Instrument used: NextSeq 500. Through fastp at Q25 and MiXCR, TCRdb rebuilt clones from the public reads, retaining in-frame beta chains. A single entry per CDR3 protein holds the most common genes and DNA from its merged rows. Within this sample are roughly 260,000 distinct CDR3 sequences, with approximately 8.6% of them counted one time only. Clones ranked in the top ten supply approximately 2.3% of the sample. What this sample's time point label stands for: pre-sensitization, week 0. The sample's treatment or condition label is to be understood as: therapeutic diphenylcyclopropenone sensitization with weekly scalp DPC. The sample here was whole blood, taken in connection with sensitization to the hapten diphenylcyclopropenone (DPC). The receptors originated from a woman between 40 and 50 years old with alopecia areata. Some clones in this sample may be carry-over from other donors' samples.

This clonotype showed up many times. The V call is TRBV18, the J call TRBJ2-7; D possibly corresponds to TRBD1 (5 bases). V lost 0 bases and J 0 bases, leaving 9 bases between the germline ends. This CDR3 spans 15 amino acids. In germline, CDR1 is KGHSH, CDR2 LQKENI. CDR3 sequence reads: CASSPPDRSSYEQYF. In DNA, the CDR3 is TGTGCCAGCTCACCACCCGACAGAAGCTCCTACGAGCAGTACTTC. The full variable domain, with the rest looked up from reference TRBV18 and TRBJ2-7, is NAGVMQNPRHLVRRRGQEARLRCSPMKGHSHVYWYRQLPEEGLKFMVYLQKENIIDESGMPKERFSAEFPKEGPSILRIQQVVRGDSAAYFCASSPPDRSSYEQYFGPGTRLTVT.

This clonotype was counted a few times. The chain has TRBV7-3 and TRBJ2-1; 11 bases are a match to TRBD2. Germline V gene lookup returns CDR1 SGHTA and CDR2 FQGTGA. CDR3 length: 15 residues. J gave up 7 bases and V 1 base, and 3 bases lay outside the gene matches. CDR3 protein: CASSLNPSGRNEQFF. The CDR3 nucleotides are TGTGCCAGCAGCTTAAACCCTAGCGGGAGGAATGAGCAGTTCTTC.

This clonotype has a count of ten or more. One end of the junction is discordant with germline, which a read error may explain. The rearrangement links TRBV20-1 to TRBJ2-1; D perhaps matches TRBD1 (5 bases). CDR1 and CDR2 from the germline V gene are DFQATT and SNEGSKA (reference sequence). CDR3 size: 12 residues. CDR3 residues: CSAHTPTPGQVF. CDR3 sequence (DNA): TGCAGTGCCCATACCCCGACCCCAGGGCAGGTCTTC.

This clonotype was observed a few times. The chain recombines TRBV10-3 with TRBJ2-2; D uncertain. The CDR3 length is 15 residues. CDR1 is ENHRY and CDR2 is SYGVKD in the germline V gene. V lost 4 bases and J lost 1, with 10 bases in between. CDR3 sequence: CAISGSPENTGELFF. CDR3 sequence (DNA): TGTGCCATCAGTGGGAGCCCCGAGAACACCGGGGAGCTGTTTTTT.

This clonotype was observed a handful of times. The chain uses TRBV20-1 and TRBJ2-2; 7 bases line up with TRBD1. There are 17 residues in the CDR3. Germline V lookup: CDR1 DFQATT, CDR2 SNEGSKA (reference sequence). J gave up 4 bases and V 0 bases, and 11 bases lay outside the gene matches. The CDR3 protein is CSARDARGGQITGELFF. CDR3 sequence (DNA): TGCAGTGCTAGAGATGCCCGTGGGGGACAGATCACCGGGGAGCTGTTTTTT.

This clonotype showed up many times. The CDR3 loop reads CASSLRGEQYF. CDR3 bases: TGTGCCAGCAGTTTAAGGGGTGAGCAGTACTTC. The chain links TRBV28 to TRBJ2-7; D possibly corresponds to TRBD1 (5 bases). V lost 2 bases and J 7 bases, leaving 6 bases between the germline ends. The CDR3 runs 11 residues. Germline CDR1 MDHEN, CDR2 SYDVKM.

The gene calls are TRBV6-2 or TRBV6-3 and TRBJ2-1; tentative D call: TRBD2 (5 bases). Germline V CDR1 and CDR2: MNHEY, SVGEGT. This CDR3 has 15 residues. V dropped 0 bases and J dropped 6 bases, with 12 bases sitting between them. The CDR3 reads CASSYSGVGRNEQFF. CDR3 in DNA: TGTGCCAGCAGTTACTCCGGGGTCGGCCGCAATGAGCAGTTCTTC.

This rearrangement joins TRBV28 to TRBJ2-3; 10 nucleotides line up with TRBD2. Trimming cost V 3 bases and J 0 bases; bases outside gene matches: 3. This CDR3 spans 16 amino acids. Germline V gene sequence: CDR1 MDHEN, CDR2 SYDVKM. The CDR3, as DNA: TGTGCCAGCAGTTTGATTAGCGGGGGGAGCACAGATACGCAGTATTTT. Translating it yields CASSLISGGSTDTQYF.

The J gene is TRBJ2-1, the V gene TRBV5-4; TRBD1 agrees at 7 bases. CDR3 size: 13 residues. CDR1 and CDR2 from the germline V gene are SGHNT and YYREEE (reference sequence). With V trimmed by 5 bases and J by 5 bases, 4 bases remained unmatched. The CDR3 loop is CASSWGTDNEQFF. CDR3 bases: TGTGCCAGCAGTTGGGGGACAGACAATGAGCAGTTCTTC.

This clonotype has just a few counts. V is TRBV29-1 and J is TRBJ2-3; 10 bases agree with TRBD2. Germline V gives CDR1 SQVTM, CDR2 ANQGSEA. The V segment lost 4 bases and the J segment 2 bases; nucleotides outside the gene matches: 3. The CDR3 runs 14 residues. This chain's CDR3 is CSVGTSGVTDTQYF. CDR3 nucleotide sequence: TGCAGCGTTGGAACTAGCGGGGTCACAGATACGCAGTATTTT.

This clonotype was counted ten times or more. The J gene is TRBJ2-6, the V gene TRBV11-2; the D is unclear. Trimming stripped 1 base from V and 0 bases from J, with 7 bases between. Germline CDR1 SGHAT, CDR2 FQNNGV. The CDR3 covers 16 residues. In DNA, the CDR3 is TGTGCCAGCAGCTTAGTCAGGCGCTCTGGGGCCAACGTCCTGACTTTC. Amino acid sequence: CASSLVRRSGANVLTF.

This clonotype occurred a few times. CDR3 sequence (DNA): TGTGCCAGCAGTTACCCGACAGGGGGCCGCACTAACCTCTACGAGCAGTACTTC. It codes for CASSYPTGGRTNLYEQYF. V usage is TRBV6-2 or TRBV6-3 and J usage is TRBJ2-7; TRBD1 matches 10 bases. Germline CDR1 reads MNHEY; CDR2 reads SVGEGT. The CDR3 loop spans 18 amino acids. Trimming took 2 bases from V and 3 from J; bases not matched to a gene: 13.

The DNA of the CDR3 is TGTGCCAGCAGCTCGACTACCCAGAACACCGGGGAGCTGTTTTTT. Translating it yields CASSSTTQNTGELFF. V and J are TRBV7-2 and TRBJ2-2; a possible D gene is TRBD2 (5 bases). The CDR3 is 15 amino acids. Germline CDR1 SGHTA, CDR2 FQGNSA. Trimming stripped 4 bases from V and 1 base from J, with 10 bases between.

This clonotype appeared many times. The chain combines TRBV6-2 or TRBV6-3 with TRBJ2-5; D not resolved. The CDR3 spans 16 residues. CDR1 MNHEY and CDR2 SVGEGT come from the germline V gene. V lost 7 bases to trimming and J lost 1 base, with 19 bases between them. The CDR3 DNA is TGTGCCAGCACCTACTCAGGAAGACTTGGCCAAGAGACCCAGTACTTC. This translates into CASTYSGRLGQETQYF.

This clonotype occurred a few times. Here the CDR3 DNA reads TGTGCCATCAGTGACCTTTCGGGTAACTATGGCTACACCTTC. Translating gives CAISDLSGNYGYTF. V and J are TRBV10-3 and TRBJ1-2; D is ambiguous. Germline V gene lookup returns CDR1 ENHRY and CDR2 SYGVKD. V was shortened by 3 bases and J by 1 base, with 9 bases between the two germline ends. The CDR3 consists of 14 residues.

This clonotype was seen repeatedly, ten times or more. This sequence joins TRBV20-1 and TRBJ2-3; D is perhaps TRBD2 (5 bases). Germline lookup yields CDR1 DFQATT and CDR2 SNEGSKA (reference sequence). Trimming removed 0 bases from V and 2 bases from J, with 15 bases in between. CDR3 length equals 16 residues. The DNA of the CDR3 is TGCAGTGCTAGAGATTGGGCAGCGGCCAACACAGATACGCAGTATTTT. Translated: CSARDWAAANTDTQYF.

The CDR3 loop is CASSLEGWGTEAFF. CDR3 nucleotide sequence: TGCGCCAGCAGCTTAGAAGGATGGGGCACTGAAGCTTTCTTT. The gene calls are TRBV5-1 and TRBJ1-1; D remains ambiguous. The CDR3 is 14 amino acids. Germline CDR1 reads SGHRS; CDR2 reads YFSETQ. The germline V and J ends were trimmed by 2 bases and 4 bases, with 12 bases remaining between them.

In this sample, this clonotype turned up a few times. This chain joins TRBV3-1 and TRBJ1-1; 7 bases are a match to TRBD1. The CDR3 runs to 13 residues. Germline lookup yields CDR1 LGHDT and CDR2 YNNKEL (reference sequence). Trimming cost V 6 bases and J 11 bases; bases outside gene matches: 12. CDR3 protein: CASRTGSRSKAFF. The DNA for the CDR3 is TGTGCCAGCAGGACAGGGAGCCGGTCTAAGGCTTTCTTT.

This clonotype was observed at least ten times. The chain carries TRBV10-3 and TRBJ1-6, with 7 bases matching TRBD1. Germline V CDR1 and CDR2: ENHRY, SYGVKD. This CDR3 is built from 14 residues. The V segment lost 6 bases and the J segment 8 bases; nucleotides outside the gene matches: 7. The CDR3 is CAISRQGEDSPLHF. The CDR3, as DNA: TGTGCCATCAGCCGACAGGGTGAAGATTCACCCCTCCACTTT.